The 6 T cell receptor beta chains reported below all come from one sample, sequenced in a study of blood T cell repertoires in COVID-19 (dated by TCRdb to about 2020). Library creation used the immunoSEQ multiplex PCR assay. This immuneACCESS table, as held by TCRdb, lists in-frame sequences with V and J called but not all clones. Of the missing ones, under half trace to an unresolved V gene in checked studies; the others have no known cause. The table for this sample lists under 250,000 clones; 70% to 90% of them were counted only once. Roughly 7.6% of the sample is held by the ten biggest clonotypes. The sequencing sample was made of peripheral blood. Source of these receptors: a woman in her forties or fifties with active or convalescent COVID-19.

The chain combines TRBV6-2 or TRBV6-3 with TRBJ2-7, with D possibly being TRBD2 (6 bases). CDR1 is MNHEY, CDR2 SVGEGT, per germline. Trimming took 4 bases from V and 4 from J, leaving 14 bases between them. CDR3 length equals 14 residues. CDR3: CASSSGHRGYEQYF. Written as DNA, the CDR3 is TGTGCCAGCAGTTCAGGGCACCGGGGGTACGAGCAGTACTTC.

The chain employs TRBV5-1 and TRBJ1-2; 8 bases agree with TRBD1. After removal of 1 base from V and 4 bases from J, the junction contained 6 bases not matched to a gene. Looked up from germline, CDR1 is SGHRS and CDR2 is YFSETQ. This CDR3 spans 15 amino acids. CDR3 protein: CASSLQGARGYGYTF. The DNA for the CDR3 is TGCGCCAGCAGCTTGCAGGGGGCGAGGGGCTATGGCTACACCTTC.

The count of this clone is one. The chain employs TRBV10-3 and TRBJ2-2; TRBD1 agrees at 10 bases. Germline CDR1 and CDR2: ENHRY and SYGVKD. The CDR3 sequence is 15 residues long. V gave up 6 bases and J gave up 6 bases; unmatched junction bases: 7. The CDR3 region has the DNA TGTGCCATCAGGGGCGGGACAGGGGATTCCGGGGAGCTGTTTTTT. Amino acid sequence: CAIRGGTGDSGELFF.

This clone has a handful of counts. V and J are TRBV4-1 and TRBJ2-7, with 10 bases matching TRBD1. CDR1 and CDR2 (germline): MGHRA, YSYEKL. Trimming at V came to 4 bases and at J to 4 bases, leaving 7 bases not matched to a gene. The CDR3 runs to 15 residues. CDR3 bases: TGCGCCAGCAGCCTTGGGACAGGGGACTTGTACGAGCAGTACGTC. Protein sequence: CASSLGTGDLYEQYV.

The rearrangement uses TRBV28 and TRBJ1-5; 10 nucleotides align to TRBD1. The trim removed 6 bases at V and 6 bases at J, leaving 8 bases unmatched. CDR1 and CDR2 from the germline V gene are MDHEN and SYDVKM. The CDR3 extends over 15 amino acids. The DNA for the CDR3 is TGTGCCAGCAGCTGGGACAGGGGTGGGAGTCAGCCCCAGCATTTT. This encodes CASSWDRGGSQPQHF.

This chain connects TRBV5-6 to TRBJ1-4, with a possible D match to TRBD1 (5 bases). CDR1 is SGHDT, CDR2 YYEEEE, per germline. V was pared by 0 bases and J by 5 bases, with 5 bases between. The CDR3 spans 13 residues. The CDR3 protein is CASSLDRNEKLFF. CDR3 in DNA: TGTGCCAGCAGCTTGGACAGGAATGAAAAACTGTTTTTT.